The clone carrying this T cell receptor (beta chain) has ten or more counts. No antigen is known for it. Per germline, CDR1 SGHTA and CDR2 FQGTGA. The trim removed 8 bases at V and 6 bases at J, leaving 6 bases unmatched. The CDR3 totals 14 residues. Researchers took RNA transcripts and amplified the TCR beta CDR3 regions from them. The TCR CDR3 was amplified in a first-round RT-PCR using the HTBI primer set. Via MiXCR, TCRdb re-called the multiplex PCR reads, giving one row per CDR3 protein. The sample lists a few hundred thousand distinct CDR3 sequences; 15% to 19% were seen once. Exclusions: uncontrolled infection, other autoimmune disease, pregnancy, lactation. These data originate in a study of T cells in Graves' hyperthyroidism and ophthalmopathy. Study background: Peripheral blood specimens were obtained at initial diagnosis, prior to any treatment. Study-level findings and limits: Ophthalmopathy and stable hyperthyroidism were separated by a 13 V-J model.

The source is a woman aged 25 to 39 with Graves' hyperthyroidism. The rearrangement links TRBV7-3 to TRBJ2-1; 11 nucleotides align to TRBD2. Sequenced: blood. The CDR3 region has the DNA TGTGCCAGCTCCACTAGCGGGAGTGTCAATGAGCAGTTCTTC. The encoded protein is CASSTSGSVNEQFF.